This TCR beta chain was identified in a study of cytomegalovirus exposure and HLA in healthy donors. Study-wide findings and caveats: Sequencing depth across donors, presence/absence analyses assumed, was roughly uniform.

Remarks on this clone: Antigen specificity is unknown.

Germline values: CDR1 SQVTM, CDR2 ANQGSEA. Trimming stripped 4 bases from V and 5 bases from J, with 5 bases between. This CDR3 has 11 residues. PCR was performed using 60 Vbeta and 13 Jbeta primers. The authors' processing: A follow-up analysis tallied around 80 million unique TCR beta chains, some 9.9 million shared. Using immunoSEQ multiplex PCR, the repertoire was profiled, and TCRdb retains in-frame clones only, with some absent. That table furnishes V, J and clone size, whereas the DNA furnished D and trimming. The data contain 210,000 or so clones, 70% to 90% of them singletons. The sequenced material came from PBMCs. The rearrangement links TRBV29-1 to TRBJ2-2, with D hard to call. This TCR was recovered from a girl aged 2 to 9 in good health and CMV-seronegative. The CDR3 protein is CSVGATGELFF. CDR3 DNA: TGCAGCGTTGGAGCTACCGGGGAGCTGTTTTTT.